Presented here are 21 T cell receptor beta chains from one specimen sequenced in a study of shared clonotypes between healthy human individuals. Method: immunoSEQ multiplex PCR; TCRdb's copy keeps in-frame clones and lacks some. The sample has hundreds of thousands of clones, 70% to 80% seen once. Sequenced: PBMCs. All receptors come from a woman in her forties in good health. Some clones in this sample may be carry-over from other donors' samples.

The V and J genes are TRBV5-1 and TRBJ2-3, with 7 bases aligning to TRBD1. J lost 2 bases, V lost 4 bases, and 4 bases had no gene match. The CDR3 is 14 amino acids. The germline CDR1 and CDR2 sequences are SGHRS and YFSETQ. DNA for the CDR3: TGCGCCAGCAGCCCTGGACAGGACACAGATACGCAGTATTTT. As protein: CASSPGQDTDTQYF.

This chain joins TRBV4-2 and TRBJ1-1; D uncertain. CDR1 is LGHNA, CDR2 YNFKEQ, per germline. CDR3 size: 12 residues. V was shortened by 4 bases and J by 9 bases, with 12 bases between the two germline ends. The CDR3 protein is CASSRDGQQAFF. CDR3 sequence (DNA): TGTGCCAGCAGCCGCGACGGGCAGCAAGCTTTCTTT.

The chain is built from TRBV10-3 and TRBJ2-3; 11 bases align to TRBD2. This CDR3 is built from 16 residues. Germline loops: CDR1 ENHRY, CDR2 SYGVKD. The ends lost 6 bases at V and 1 base at J; junction bases unmatched: 6. CDR3 sequence: CAISVGLAGGTDTQYF. The CDR3 coding sequence is TGTGCCATCAGCGTTGGACTAGCGGGTGGCACAGATACGCAGTATTTT.

This chain joins TRBV15 and TRBJ2-5; TRBD1 matches 9 bases. The germline gives CDR1 LNHNV, CDR2 YYDKDF (reference sequence). V lost 4 bases to trimming and J lost 2 bases; unmatched junction nucleotides: 2. There are 14 residues in the CDR3. CDR3 nucleotides: TGTGCCACCAGCACGGACAGGGGTCAAGAGACCCAGTACTTC. As protein: CATSTDRGQETQYF.

This sequence joins TRBV28 and TRBJ2-3, with D unclear. Germline V lookup: CDR1 MDHEN, CDR2 SYDVKM. The CDR3 has 15 residues. Between the trimmed V and J ends, which lost 4 bases and 1 base, there was a span of 12 bases. CDR3 DNA sequence: TGTGCCAGCAGTTCCCTCGTGACGGGCACAGATACGCAGTATTTT. Amino acids: CASSSLVTGTDTQYF.

V usage is TRBV4-1 and J usage is TRBJ1-5; TRBD1 agrees at 7 bases. The CDR3 extends over 16 amino acids. Germline lookup yields CDR1 MGHRA and CDR2 YSYEKL. V lost 3 bases and J lost 3; bases outside the gene matches: 8. CDR3 coding DNA: TGCGCCAGCAGCCATTTCGGGACAGCCAACAATCAGCCCCAGCATTTT. As protein: CASSHFGTANNQPQHF.

This clone was seen only a few times. The rearrangement uses TRBV10-2 and TRBJ2-1, with 9 nucleotides matching TRBD1. The CDR3 is made up of 16 amino acids. Germline CDR1 WSHSY, CDR2 SAAADI. Unmatched junction bases numbered 5, after V lost 1 base and J lost 4 bases. DNA of the CDR3: TGCGCCAGCAGTGAGTTAGTGACAGGGGGGTACAATGAGCAGTTCTTC. The encoded protein is CASSELVTGGYNEQFF.

V and J are TRBV18 and TRBJ2-6, with a tentative D call TRBD1 (5 bases). Per the germline V gene, CDR1 is KGHSH and CDR2 is LQKENI. The CDR3 consists of 16 residues. V was trimmed by 5 bases and J by 0 bases, leaving 11 bases between them. The CDR3 here is CASSAGQVSGANVLTF. The CDR3 coding sequence is TGTGCCAGCTCAGCCGGACAAGTCTCTGGGGCCAACGTCCTGACTTTC.

V gene TRBV20-1 combines with J gene TRBJ2-7, with TRBD1 as a possible D gene (6 bases). CDR3 length: 11 amino acids. V dropped 5 bases and J dropped 3 bases, with 8 bases sitting between them. Per the germline V gene, CDR1 is DFQATT and CDR2 is SNEGSKA (reference sequence). The CDR3 loop is CSAPDSYEQYF. The CDR3 region has the DNA TGCAGTGCTCCGGACAGCTACGAGCAGTACTTC.

V and J are TRBV7-3 and TRBJ2-1; 12 bases map to TRBD2. The CDR3 runs to 15 residues. Trimming at V came to 6 bases and at J to 8 bases, leaving 8 bases not matched to a gene. The germline gives CDR1 SGHTA, CDR2 FQGTGA. CDR3: CASRVTSGSHDEQFF. The CDR3 region has the DNA TGTGCCAGCAGGGTGACTAGCGGGAGTCACGATGAGCAGTTCTTC.

The J gene is TRBJ2-5, the V gene TRBV18, with TRBD2 matching 11 bases. V lost 5 bases and J lost 10; bases outside the gene matches: 6. The CDR3 runs 13 residues. Germline V gene data show CDR1 as KGHSH and CDR2 as LQKENI. The CDR3 spells CASSSALAGVQYF. The CDR3 nucleotides read TGTGCCAGCTCATCCGCACTAGCGGGAGTCCAGTACTTC. The full variable domain, rest sourced from reference TRBV18 and TRBJ2-5, is NAGVMQNPRHLVRRRGQEARLRCSPMKGHSHVYWYRQLPEEGLKFMVYLQKENIIDESGMPKERFSAEFPKEGPSILRIQQVVRGDSAAYFCASSSALAGVQYFGPGTRLLVL.

The chain uses TRBV11-3 and TRBJ2-2; 7 bases are shared with TRBD1. The CDR3 is made up of 15 amino acids. The V gene's germline CDR1 is SGHNT and CDR2 YENEEA. With 6 bases clipped from V and 0 bases from J, the junction kept 4 bases outside the gene matches. CDR3 sequence reads: CASSPGQTNTGELFF. CDR3 DNA: TGTGCCAGCAGTCCGGGACAGACGAACACCGGGGAGCTGTTTTTT.

The table lists this clone with many counts. This chain links TRBV18 with TRBJ2-3; possible D gene TRBD2, 6 bases. The CDR3 has 16 residues. With 4 bases removed from V and 0 bases from J, the gap between germline ends came to 14 bases. Per germline, CDR1 KGHSH and CDR2 LQKENI. The CDR3, as DNA: TGTGCCAGCTCACTCGCTAGCGACCTAAGCACAGATACGCAGTATTTT. This gives the protein CASSLASDLSTDTQYF. Supplemented by reference TRBV18 and TRBJ2-3, the full variable domain reads NAGVMQNPRHLVRRRGQEARLRCSPMKGHSHVYWYRQLPEEGLKFMVYLQKENIIDESGMPKERFSAEFPKEGPSILRIQQVVRGDSAAYFCASSLASDLSTDTQYFGPGTRLTVL.

CDR3 in amino acids: CASSPTGQAETQYF. DNA for the CDR3: TGTGCCAGCTCACCAACGGGGCAAGCGGAGACCCAGTACTTC. The J gene is TRBJ2-5, the V gene TRBV18; D may be TRBD1 or TRBD2 (5 bases each). Germline V gene lookup returns CDR1 KGHSH and CDR2 LQKENI. The V gene lost 2 bases and the J gene lost 5 bases, with 12 bases spanning the gap. The CDR3 is 14 residues long. Combining the CDR3 with reference TRBV18 and TRBJ2-5 gives the whole variable domain NAGVMQNPRHLVRRRGQEARLRCSPMKGHSHVYWYRQLPEEGLKFMVYLQKENIIDESGMPKERFSAEFPKEGPSILRIQQVVRGDSAAYFCASSPTGQAETQYFGPGTRLLVL.

This chain links TRBV5-1 with TRBJ2-3; TRBD2 matches at 9 bases. Per the germline V gene, CDR1 is SGHRS and CDR2 is YFSETQ. V gave up 4 bases and J gave up 2 bases; unmatched junction bases: 5. The CDR3 length is 15 residues. CDR3 coding DNA: TGCGCCAGCAGCCTAGCGGGGAATCCCACAGATACGCAGTATTTT. It yields the protein CASSLAGNPTDTQYF.

This clone was seen only once. The chain combines TRBV4-3 with TRBJ2-7; no definite D call. V was pared by 0 bases and J by 6 bases, with 15 bases between. Looked up from germline, CDR1 is LGHNA and CDR2 is YSLEER. CDR3 length equals 15 residues. The CDR3 DNA is TGCGCCAGCAGCCAAGATGCACTCACAACCGGCGAGCAGTACTTC. Its protein product is CASSQDALTTGEQYF.

The rearrangement uses TRBV5-6 and TRBJ2-7; D remains unclear. Trimming cost V 0 bases and J 2 bases, with 12 bases left between them. The CDR3 contains 15 residues. The germline V gene encodes CDR1 SGHDT and CDR2 YYEEEE. CDR3 nucleotide sequence: TGTGCCAGCAGCTTGGGCCAGGCTTTAACCTACGAGCAGTACTTC. Encoded protein: CASSLGQALTYEQYF. The variable domain in full, with the rest retrieved from reference TRBV5-6 and TRBJ2-7, is DAGVTQSPTHLIKTRGQQVTLRCSPKSGHDTVSWYQQALGQGPQFIFQYYEEEERQRGNFPDRFSGHQFPNYSSELNVNALLLGDSALYLCASSLGQALTYEQYFGPGTRLTVT.

The chain links TRBV2 to TRBJ1-2, with D tentatively TRBD1 (6 bases). CDR1 and CDR2 from the germline V gene are SNHLY and FYNNEI. This CDR3 region has 13 residues. V gave up 6 bases and J gave up 0 bases, with 8 bases separating them. CDR3 sequence (DNA): TGTGCCAGCAGGGGGACAACTAACTATGGCTACACCTTC. It translates to CASRGTTNYGYTF.

This clone occurred once. J is TRBJ2-1 and V is TRBV5-1; 7 bases are a match to TRBD1. The ends lost 3 bases at V and 8 bases at J; junction bases unmatched: 14. The germline gives CDR1 SGHRS, CDR2 YFSETQ. CDR3 length equals 16 residues. The CDR3 bases are TGCGCCAGCAGCTCGACAGGGACGGAGGTCTGGGATGAGCAGTTCTTC. Protein sequence: CASSSTGTEVWDEQFF.

J is TRBJ1-1 and V is TRBV6-1; perhaps TRBD1 as D (5 bases). The CDR3 sequence is 12 residues long. Looked up from germline, CDR1 is MNHNS and CDR2 is SASEGT. V shed 6 bases and J shed 3 bases, with 8 bases lying between them. The CDR3: CASRGEYTEAFF. CDR3 in DNA: TGTGCCAGCAGGGGGGAATACACTGAAGCTTTCTTT.

This chain uses TRBV7-9 with TRBJ2-1, with 8 bases fitting TRBD1. Germline V lookup: CDR1 SEHNR, CDR2 FQNEAQ (reference sequence). J gave up 4 bases and V 6 bases, and 8 bases lay outside the gene matches. CDR3 length equals 15 residues. The CDR3 here is CASSPRGQGYNEQFF. The CDR3 region has the DNA TGTGCCAGCAGTCCCAGGGGGCAAGGATACAATGAGCAGTTCTTC.